The 6 T cell receptor beta chains reported below all come from one sample, sequenced in a study of blood T cell repertoires in COVID-19. Sequencing was performed with immunoSEQ multiplex PCR; in TCRdb, only in-frame clones are kept and a portion is missing. The sample records over 200,000 clones, approximately 88% being singletons. Sequencing was carried out using PBMCs or T cells enriched from blood (not recorded which). These receptors came from a woman aged 35 to 49 with acute COVID-19.

The V and J genes are TRBV5-1 and TRBJ2-2, with TRBD2 identical over 12 bases. V dropped 3 bases and J dropped 0; count of bases not matched to a gene: 9. Germline V gene lookup returns CDR1 SGHRS and CDR2 YFSETQ. The CDR3 loop spans 19 amino acids. CDR3 DNA: TGCGCCAGCAGCTCCCGAGGGACTAGCGGGCTTGCGAACACCGGGGAGCTGTTTTTT. Protein: CASSSRGTSGLANTGELFF.

This rearrangement joins TRBV27 to TRBJ2-2, with 9 bases fitting TRBD1. This CDR3 has 14 amino acids. CDR1 and CDR2 (germline): MNHEY, SMNVEV (reference sequence). V shed 6 bases and J 6 bases; nucleotides not matched to a gene: 5. CDR3 coding DNA: TGTGCCAGCAGCCGGGACAGGGCCCCCGGGGAGCTGTTTTTT. It yields the protein CASSRDRAPGELFF.

CDR3 loop: CATGSGSGSYNEQFF. For the CDR3, the DNA is TGTGCCACAGGAAGTGGGAGCGGCTCCTACAATGAGCAGTTCTTC. This chain connects TRBV24-1 to TRBJ2-1; D may be TRBD2 (5 bases). Germline assignment: CDR1 KGHDR and CDR2 SFDVKD. The CDR3 spans 15 residues. V dropped 10 bases and J dropped 0 bases, with 15 bases sitting between them.

This clone was detected once. The gene calls are TRBV18 and TRBJ2-1, with TRBD1 matching 8 bases. Per germline, CDR1 KGHSH and CDR2 LQKENI. The CDR3 loop spans 14 amino acids. With 10 bases clipped from V and 8 bases from J, the junction kept 13 bases outside the gene matches. The CDR3 spells CATNGVGQVYEQFF. The CDR3 DNA reads as TGTGCCACCAACGGGGTGGGACAGGTTTATGAGCAGTTCTTC.

The rearrangement links TRBV6-2 or TRBV6-3 to TRBJ2-7; D perhaps matches TRBD1 (6 bases). Deletions cut 2 bases from V and 6 bases from J, with 11 bases between. Germline CDR1 reads MNHEY; CDR2 reads SVGEGT. The CDR3 contains 13 residues. The CDR3: CASSYPQGPEQYV. Here the CDR3 DNA reads TGTGCCAGCAGTTACCCACAGGGTCCCGAGCAGTACGTC.

V usage is TRBV6-2 or TRBV6-3 and J usage is TRBJ2-2, with TRBD2 matching 10 bases. After removal of 2 bases from V and 3 bases from J, the junction contained 6 bases not matched to a gene. This CDR3 contains 17 residues. Germline-derived CDR1 and CDR2 are MNHEY and SVGEGT. In nucleotides, the CDR3 is TGTGCCAGCAGTTACCCTAGCGGGAGAGGGGACACCGGGGAGCTGTTTTTT. This gives the protein CASSYPSGRGDTGELFF.